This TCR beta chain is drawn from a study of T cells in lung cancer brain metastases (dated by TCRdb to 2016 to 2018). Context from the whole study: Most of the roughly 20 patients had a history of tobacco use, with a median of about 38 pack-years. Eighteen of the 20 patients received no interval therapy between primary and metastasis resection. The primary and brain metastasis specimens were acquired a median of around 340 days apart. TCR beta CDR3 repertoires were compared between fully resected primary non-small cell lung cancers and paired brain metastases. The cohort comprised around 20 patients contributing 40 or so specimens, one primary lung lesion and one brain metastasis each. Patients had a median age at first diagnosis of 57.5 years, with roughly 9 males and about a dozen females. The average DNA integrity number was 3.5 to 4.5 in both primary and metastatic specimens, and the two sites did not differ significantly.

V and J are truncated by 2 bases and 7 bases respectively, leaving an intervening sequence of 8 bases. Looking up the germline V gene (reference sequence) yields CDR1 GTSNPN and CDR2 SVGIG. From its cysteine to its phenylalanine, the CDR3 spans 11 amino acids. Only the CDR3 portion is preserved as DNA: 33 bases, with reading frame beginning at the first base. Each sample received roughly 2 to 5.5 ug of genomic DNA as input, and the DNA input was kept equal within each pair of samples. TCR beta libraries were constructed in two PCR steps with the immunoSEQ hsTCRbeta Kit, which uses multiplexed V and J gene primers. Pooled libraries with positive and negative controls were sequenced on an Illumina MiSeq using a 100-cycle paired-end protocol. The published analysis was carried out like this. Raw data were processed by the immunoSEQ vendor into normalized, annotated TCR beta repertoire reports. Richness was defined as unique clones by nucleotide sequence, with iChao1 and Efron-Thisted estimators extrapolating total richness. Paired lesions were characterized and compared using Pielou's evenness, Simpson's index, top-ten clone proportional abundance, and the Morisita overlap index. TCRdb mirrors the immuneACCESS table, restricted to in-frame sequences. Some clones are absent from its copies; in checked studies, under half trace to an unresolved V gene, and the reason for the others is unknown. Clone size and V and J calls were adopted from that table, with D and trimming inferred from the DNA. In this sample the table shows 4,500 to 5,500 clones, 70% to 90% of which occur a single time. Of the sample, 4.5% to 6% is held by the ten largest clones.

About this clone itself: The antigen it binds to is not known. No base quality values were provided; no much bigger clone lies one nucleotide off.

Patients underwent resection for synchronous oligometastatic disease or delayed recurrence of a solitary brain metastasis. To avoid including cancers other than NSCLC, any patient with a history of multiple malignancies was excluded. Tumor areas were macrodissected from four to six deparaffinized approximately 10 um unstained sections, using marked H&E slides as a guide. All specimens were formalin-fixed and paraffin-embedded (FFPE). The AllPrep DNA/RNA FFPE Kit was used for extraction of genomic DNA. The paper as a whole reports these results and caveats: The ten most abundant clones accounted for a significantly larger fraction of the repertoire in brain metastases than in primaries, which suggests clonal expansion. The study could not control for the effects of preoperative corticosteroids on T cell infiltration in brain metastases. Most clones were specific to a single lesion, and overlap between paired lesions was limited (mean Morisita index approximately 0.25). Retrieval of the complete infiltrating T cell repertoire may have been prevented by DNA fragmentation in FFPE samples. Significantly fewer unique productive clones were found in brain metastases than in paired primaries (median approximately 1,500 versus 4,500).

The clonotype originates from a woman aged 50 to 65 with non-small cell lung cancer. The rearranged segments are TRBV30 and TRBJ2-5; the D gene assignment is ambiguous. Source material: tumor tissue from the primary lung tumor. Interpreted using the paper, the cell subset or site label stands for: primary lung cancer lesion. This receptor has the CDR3 CAWSSFGTQYF. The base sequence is TGTGCCTGGAGTAGTTTTGGGACCCAGTACTTC. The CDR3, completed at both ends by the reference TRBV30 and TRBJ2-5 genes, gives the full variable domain SQTIHQWPATLVQPVGSPLSLECTVEGTSNPNLYWYRQAAGRGLQLLFYSVGIGQISSEVPQNLSASRPQDRQFILSSKKLLLSDSGFYLCAWSSFGTQYFGPGTRLLVL.